Listed here is a single T cell receptor beta chain. This clone occurred a few times. Its antigen remains unidentified. A junction end diverges from the germline sequence, so it may reflect a read error. In the germline V gene, CDR1 corresponds to SGHVS and CDR2 to FQNEAQ. The CDR3, from cysteine to phenylalanine, totals 16 residues. The entry retains the CDR3 DNA only, 48 bases that are in frame from base 1. The library was made by PCR. The instrument was an Illumina HiSeq 4000. High-throughput sequencing was used to profile the TCR beta-chain CDR3 region of each patient. Processing in the source paper ran as follows. A classifier to discriminate distant-metastatic papillary thyroid cancer patients was built from CDR3 differences across clinicopathological groups. Repertoire diversity was assessed with the Shannon index, and tumor-blood repertoire similarity with the Morisita-Horn index. TCRdb reworked the public reads: Q25 trimming with fastp, MiXCR clone assembly, productive beta chains retained. These V and J calls derive from TCRdb rather than the authors' analysis. The sample data list about 40,000 clones, and about 17% of these were observed just once. About 3.8% of the sample comes from the top ten.

This record comes from a study of metastatic and nonmetastatic thyroid tumors (dated by TCRdb to the early 2020s). Regarding the complete study: Repertoires from peripheral blood and from tumor or nodule tissue samples of malignant and benign thyroid patients were compared. General conclusions and limits of the study: In both blood and tumor samples, TCR beta diversity was reported to be significantly higher in malignant tumors than in benign nodules.

No patient had received any treatment before thyroid surgery. Patient clinical samples collected from about 2011 to 2018 were retrospectively analysed using T-cell receptor beta sequencing. Sequencing input: blood. This receptor was identified in a female donor with papillary thyroid cancer or a benign thyroid nodule (not recorded which). Some clones in this sample may be carry-over from other donors' samples. Recombination joined TRBV7-8 with TRBJ2-2; the D gene could be either TRBD1 or TRBD2, each agreeing at 6 bases. Here the CDR3 is given as CASSLVGGGFTWDLFF. In nucleotides, the sequence is TGTGCCAGCAGCTTAGTCGGGGGCGGATTCACCTGGGATCTGTTTTTT. The CDR3 plus the reference TRBV7-8 and TRBJ2-2 genes for the other parts give the full variable domain: GAGVSQSPRYKVAKRGQDVALRCDPISGHVSLFWYQQALGQGPEFLTYFQNEAQLDKSGLPSDRFFAERPEGSVSTLKIQRTQQEDSAVYLCASSLVGGGFTWDLFFGEGSRLTVL.